This entry lists 5 T cell receptor beta chains sequenced from one sample in a study of graft-versus-host responses after intestinal transplantation. No antigen has been assigned to these receptors. TCRdb's table, derived via immunoSEQ multiplex PCR, lists solely in-frame clones and lacks some. Here the sample spans about 110,000 clones, roughly 89% being singletons. The source material was unstimulated CD4+ T cells sorted from spleen or lymph node cells, sampled before transplant. The receptors were sampled from a human donor who was the organ donor for an intestinal transplant.

This chain links TRBV6-1 with TRBJ1-2; D remains unclear. With 4 bases removed from V and 5 bases from J, the gap between germline ends came to 8 bases. The CDR3 is made up of 12 amino acids. CDR1 is MNHNS and CDR2 is SASEGT in the germline V gene. CDR3 sequence reads: CASSVRGYGYTF. In DNA form, the CDR3 reads TGTGCCAGCAGTGTACGAGGGTATGGCTACACCTTC.

This clone has a single count. The chain has TRBV5-4 and TRBJ2-5; 8 nucleotides agree with TRBD1. Losses at the gene ends were 7 bases for V and 4 bases for J; bases not matched to a gene: 3. Looked up from germline, CDR1 is SGHNT and CDR2 is YYREEE (reference sequence). This CDR3 has 12 amino acids. CDR3 protein: CASGQGPETQYF. The CDR3 nucleotides are TGTGCCAGCGGACAGGGTCCAGAGACCCAGTACTTC.

This rearrangement joins TRBV9 to TRBJ1-2, with 7 bases aligning to TRBD1. V gave up 3 bases and J gave up 4 bases; unmatched junction bases: 3. The CDR3 runs to 13 residues. Germline V gene sequence: CDR1 SGDLS, CDR2 YYNGEE. CDR3 sequence: CASSGQGSYGYTF. CDR3 bases: TGTGCCAGCAGCGGACAGGGTTCCTATGGCTACACCTTC.

This clone appeared once. The chain has TRBV9 and TRBJ2-2; D is unclear. The CDR3 loop spans 15 amino acids. From germline, CDR1 is SGDLS and CDR2 YYNGEE. V lost 0 bases and J lost 7, with 13 bases in between. The CDR3 protein is CASSVAPPGNGELFF. The CDR3 DNA reads as TGTGCCAGCAGCGTAGCCCCTCCCGGTAACGGGGAGCTGTTTTTT.

The V and J genes are TRBV5-4 and TRBJ2-7, with 11 bases matching TRBD2. There are 17 residues in the CDR3. Germline V gives CDR1 SGHNT, CDR2 YYREEE (reference sequence). Trimming removed 1 base from V and 4 bases from J; junction bases left unmatched: 10. The CDR3 loop reads CASSLTILAGVGYEQYF. In nucleotides, the CDR3 is TGTGCCAGCAGCTTGACCATACTAGCGGGAGTTGGTTACGAGCAGTACTTC.